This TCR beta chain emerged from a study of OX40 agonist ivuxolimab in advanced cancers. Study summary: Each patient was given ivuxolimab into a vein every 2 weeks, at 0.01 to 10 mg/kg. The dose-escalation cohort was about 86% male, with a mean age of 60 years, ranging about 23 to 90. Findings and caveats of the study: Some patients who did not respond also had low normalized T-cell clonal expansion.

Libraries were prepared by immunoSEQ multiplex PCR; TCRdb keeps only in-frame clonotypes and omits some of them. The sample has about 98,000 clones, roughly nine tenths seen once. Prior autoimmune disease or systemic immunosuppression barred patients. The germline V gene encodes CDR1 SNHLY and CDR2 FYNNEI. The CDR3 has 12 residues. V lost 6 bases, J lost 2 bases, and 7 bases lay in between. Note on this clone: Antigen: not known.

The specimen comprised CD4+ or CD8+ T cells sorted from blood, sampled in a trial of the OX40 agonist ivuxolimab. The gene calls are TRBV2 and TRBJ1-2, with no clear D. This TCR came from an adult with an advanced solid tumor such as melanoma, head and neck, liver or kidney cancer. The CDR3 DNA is TGTGCCAGCAGAGAGACCAACTATGGCTACACCTTC. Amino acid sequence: CASRETNYGYTF. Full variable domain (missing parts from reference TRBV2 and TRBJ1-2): EPEVTQTPSHQVTQMGQEVILRCVPISNHLYFYWYRQILGQKVEFLVSFYNNEISEKSEIFDDQFSVERPDGSNFTLKIRSTKLEDSAMYFCASRETNYGYTFGSGTRLTVV.